Sequencing of this T cell receptor beta chain was carried out in a study of shared clonotypes between healthy human individuals (dated by TCRdb to the early 2020s). A note on the overall study: The cohort included a few men and a couple of women between 18 and 49 years of age. Per donor, leukapheresis produced somewhere between about 0.8 and 9 billion PBMCs. Per donor, three plates each were used for CD4 naive and CD4 memory, two for CD8 naive, and one for CD8 memory. To estimate repertoire size and how much clonotypes are shared between individuals, the study performed deep sequencing of blood TCR repertoires from five healthy adults. To increase sequencing depth and limit assay-specific biases, TCR repertoire library preparation and sequencing were carried out by different laboratories using diverse techniques. The study at large found these results: The small number of donors limited the genetic and exposure-history diversity represented. Pairwise subsampling indicated that sequencing depth was expected to affect the degree of clonotype sharing among donors. Across a few donors, approximately 4.9% of naive CD4, approximately 3.5% of naive CD8, approximately 2.5% of memory CD4, and about 0.4% of memory CD8 clonotypes were shared. Incomplete sequencing was indicated by rarefaction of sorted-subset datasets, despite the large sequencing depth. Compared with non-shared clonotypes, clonotypes shared by all four sorted-subset donors had higher generation probabilities. Sampling was limited to blood, and TCR repertoires in tissue likely differ from TCR repertoires in blood. Naive subsets generally had larger estimated clonotype richness than memory subsets.

As to this clone: Its binding antigen is unknown. Base qualities were left out, and no much larger clone turns up one base away.

Reading from cysteine to phenylalanine, the CDR3 counts 12 amino acids. Of all the DNA, just the CDR3 is kept, 36 bases in frame from base 1. As encoded in the germline V gene, CDR1 is SGHAT while CDR2 is FQNNGV. V gives up 7 bases and J gives up 11 bases, and the segment between their germline ends measures 17 bases. The donors were healthy, HIV-negative adults who had no recently reported acute infections or vaccinations. Every donor was a Caucasian adult living in Nashville, Tennessee, USA. CD8 memory samples consisted of magnetically selected CD45RO+ cells combined with CCR7-negative CD45RA+ effector memory (TemRA) cells. Blood was collected by leukapheresis, and PBMCs were isolated by Ficoll-Histopaque density gradient centrifugation and then cryopreserved in liquid nitrogen vapor phase. Purity and quantity of every magnetically sorted T cell population were checked by analytical flow cytometry. From each sorted fraction, genomic DNA was isolated and quantified by UV absorbance on a Nanodrop 2000c.

Using the deep immunoSEQ assay, multiplex PCR amplified TCR CDR3 regions from genomic DNA. Extracted genomic DNA from each cell subset was distributed evenly across all wells of several immunoSEQ 96-well plates, and each plate was treated as a replicate. For sorted subsets, about 0.2 ug genomic DNA, equal to tens of thousands of T cell genomes, was loaded into each replicate PCR. Purified libraries were measured with a Qubit 3.0 fluorometer, size-checked on a Bioanalyzer 2100, and measured again with the KAPA Library Quantification kit. Every immunoSEQ 96-well plate was sequenced on a separate single-read 150-cycle Illumina NextSeq 550 flow cell. Per the source publication's procedure: Because only junctional sequences without quality scores were contained in the immunoSEQ output, filtering matching that applied to full-length reads could not be performed. Sequences were annotated with PyIR, a Python wrapper for IgBLAST v1.9, using IMGT germline references to assign V/J genes and CDR3. Reads were filtered out if the reads had weak V/J assignments (E-value above 1e-6), no CDR3, stop codons, out-of-frame junctions, or ambiguous translated residues. V3J clonotypes were defined as sequences sharing the same inferred V gene, J gene, and CDR3 amino acid sequence. Percentage overlap between repertoires was computed as shared unique clonotypes divided by the size of the smaller repertoire. Repertoire richness was assessed with RTK rarefaction, the Chao1 estimator, and Recon v2.1 estimates of unobserved clonotypes. Generation probabilities for all TCRbeta clonotypes obtained by the gDNA method from a few donors were computed using OLGA. TCRdb retrieved this table from immuneACCESS and kept in-frame rearrangements only. Not all clones are present; in checked studies, unresolved V genes account for under half, and no reason is known for the remainder. V, J and clone size are taken as reported in that table, and D and trimming were inferred from the DNA itself. For this sample there are 550,000 to 800,000 clones; less than 95% appear just once. Of the sample, 34% is held by the ten largest clones.

Sequencing was done on a sample of memory CD8+ T cells from PBMCs. The sample's cell subset or site label, in plain terms: CD45RO+ cells pooled with CCR7-negative TemRA cells. The sequence was collected from a man younger than 35 in good health. Some clones in this sample may be carry-over from other donors' samples. The chain is assembled from TRBV11-2 and TRBJ1-1; confidence is insufficient to name the D gene. The CDR3 is CASTPLGRQAFF. The bases read TGTGCCAGCACCCCTTTAGGGAGGCAGGCTTTCTTT.